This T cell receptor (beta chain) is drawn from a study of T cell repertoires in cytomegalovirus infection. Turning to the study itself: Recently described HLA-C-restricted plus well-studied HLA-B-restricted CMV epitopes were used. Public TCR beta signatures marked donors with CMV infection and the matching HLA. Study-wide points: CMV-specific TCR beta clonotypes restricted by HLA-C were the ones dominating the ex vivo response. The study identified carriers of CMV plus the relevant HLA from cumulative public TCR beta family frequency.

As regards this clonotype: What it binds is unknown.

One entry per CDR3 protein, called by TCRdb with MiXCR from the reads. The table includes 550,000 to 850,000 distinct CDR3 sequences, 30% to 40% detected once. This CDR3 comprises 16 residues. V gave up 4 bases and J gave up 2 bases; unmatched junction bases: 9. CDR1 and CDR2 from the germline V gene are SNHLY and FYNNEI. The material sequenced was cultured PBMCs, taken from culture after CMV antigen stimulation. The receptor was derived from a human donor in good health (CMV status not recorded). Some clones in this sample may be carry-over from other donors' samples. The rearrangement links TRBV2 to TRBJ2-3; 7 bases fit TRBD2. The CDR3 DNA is TGTGCCAGCAGTGTGTCTCTAGCGGCAAACACAGATACGCAGTATTTT. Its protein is CASSVSLAANTDTQYF.